This passage covers 29 T cell receptor beta chains from one sample sequenced in a study of cytomegalovirus exposure and HLA in healthy donors. The study ran its PCR with 60 Vbeta and 13 Jbeta primers. Using immunoSEQ multiplex PCR, the repertoire was profiled, and TCRdb retains in-frame clones only, with some absent. The sample records approximately 74,000 clones, around 75% being singletons. The source material was PBMCs. The receptors shown here come from a woman between 40 and 55 years old in good health and CMV-seronegative.

CDR3 bases: TGTGCCAGCAGCCCCAGAGGGTACGGGACCTACGAGCAGTACTTC. Translated, it gives CASSPRGYGTYEQYF. The chain carries TRBV5-6 and TRBJ2-7; weak D call: TRBD2 (5 bases). Trimming shortened V by 4 bases and J by 2 bases, and 16 bases separated the two germline ends. In germline, CDR1 is SGHDT, CDR2 YYEEEE. The CDR3 loop spans 15 amino acids.

The chain employs TRBV15 and TRBJ2-1, with D possibly matching TRBD2 (6 bases). This CDR3 region has 13 residues. Trimming stripped 0 bases from V and 7 bases from J, with 7 bases between. From germline, CDR1 is LNHNV and CDR2 YYDKDF (reference sequence). This CDR3 reads CATSRDRGNEQFF. The CDR3 DNA follows: TGTGCCACCAGCAGAGATCGGGGGAATGAGCAGTTCTTC.

This clone was recorded once. J is TRBJ2-1 and V is TRBV21-1; TRBD1 is taken as the D call from the table, unchecked against the DNA. TRBV21-1 is tagged as a pseudogene. The length of the CDR3 is 16 residues. Here the CDR3 reads CASRKGAPSSYNEQFF. CDR3 in DNA: TGTGCCAGCAGAAAAGGGGCGCCGAGCTCCTACAATGAGCAGTTCTTC.

V and J are TRBV18 and TRBJ2-2; TRBD2 matches at 8 bases. Germline assignment: CDR1 KGHSH and CDR2 LQKENI. This CDR3 has 16 residues. Trimming cost V 1 base and J 3 bases; bases outside gene matches: 4. The DNA of the CDR3 is TGTGCCAGCTCACCACTACAGGGACTAGACACCGGGGAGCTGTTTTTT. Protein product: CASSPLQGLDTGELFF.

The chain combines TRBV13 with TRBJ2-7; tentatively, D is TRBD1 (6 bases). The V and J ends lost 2 bases and 0 bases respectively, with 14 bases between them. Germline V lookup: CDR1 PRHDT, CDR2 FYEKMQ (reference sequence). CDR3 length: 16 residues. The CDR3 DNA is TGTGCCAGCAGCTTACTCGGACAGAAAAGCTCCTACGAGCAGTACTTC. Translated: CASSLLGQKSSYEQYF.

The rearrangement uses TRBV18 and TRBJ1-1; TRBD1 matches 7 bases. V was clipped by 3 bases and J by 0 bases; unmatched bases: 7. The germline CDR1 and CDR2 sequences are KGHSH and LQKENI. The CDR3 sequence is 16 residues long. This CDR3 is CASSPRQTGMNTEAFF. CDR3 DNA sequence: TGTGCCAGCTCACCTCGACAGACAGGGATGAACACTGAAGCTTTCTTT.

Concerning this clone: A junction end diverges from the germline sequence, so it may reflect a read error. V gene TRBV18 combines with J gene TRBJ1-2, with TRBD1 as a possible D gene (6 bases). This CDR3 contains 15 residues. Germline lookup yields CDR1 KGHSH and CDR2 LQKENI. CDR3 sequence: CASSPRTAQYYGCTF. The DNA for the CDR3 is TGTGCCAGCTCACCCCGGACAGCCCAATACTATGGCTGCACCTTC.

A single count supports this clone. The chain recombines TRBV30 with TRBJ2-5, with 8 bases that match TRBD2. The DNA end is a closer match to TRBJ2-7, so the J assignment may be wrong. Germline CDR1 GTSNPN, CDR2 SVGIG (reference sequence). This CDR3 comprises 17 residues. The CDR3 DNA sequence: TGTGCCTGGAGTTACGGAAGGATGTTAGCGGGACCCTACGAGCAGTACTTC. Its protein is CAWSYGRMLAGPYEQYF.

This rearrangement joins TRBV28 to TRBJ2-7, with D tentatively TRBD1 (5 bases). The ends were cut back, 6 bases at V and 0 bases at J, with 18 bases in the middle. The germline gives CDR1 MDHEN, CDR2 SYDVKM. This CDR3 spans 16 amino acids. This CDR3 reads CASSNGEGAGSYEQYF. The CDR3 DNA follows: TGTGCCAGCAGCAACGGCGAAGGGGCTGGCTCCTACGAGCAGTACTTC.

This chain joins TRBV2 and TRBJ2-1; 9 nucleotides agree with TRBD2. V gave up 6 bases and J gave up 7 bases; unmatched junction bases: 4. The CDR3 is 13 amino acids. CDR1 and CDR2 from the germline V gene are SNHLY and FYNNEI. CDR3 bases: TGTGCCAGCAGGGCGGGGGGGCGGAATGAGCAGTTCTTC. This sequence encodes CASRAGGRNEQFF.

The rearrangement joins TRBV16 to TRBJ1-4, with a possible D match to TRBD1 (6 bases). V was cut by 4 bases and J by 4 bases, with 10 bases left in between. The CDR3 totals 14 residues. In germline, CDR1 is KGHSY, CDR2 FQNENV. The CDR3 loop is CASSPTDSNEKLFF. CDR3 DNA: TGTGCCAGCAGCCCTACGGACAGTAATGAAAAACTGTTTTTT. The complete variable domain, with remaining parts taken from reference TRBV16 and TRBJ1-4, reads GEEVAQTPKHLVRGEGQKAKLYCAPIKGHSYVFWYQQVLKNEFKFLISFQNENVFDETGMPKERFSAKCLPNSPCSLEIQATKLEDSAVYFCASSPTDSNEKLFFGSGTQLSVL.

The chain couples TRBV5-1 to TRBJ2-5; 7 bases fit TRBD1. V shed 5 bases, J shed 1 base, and the junction held 5 bases outside the gene matches. The germline CDR1 and CDR2 sequences are SGHRS and YFSETQ. The CDR3 is made up of 14 amino acids. The DNA for the CDR3 is TGCGCCAGCAGATTTACAGGGGCCCAAGAGACCCAGTACTTC. Its protein is CASRFTGAQETQYF.

The chain carries TRBV7-6 and TRBJ2-3; 10 nucleotides agree with TRBD2. This CDR3 spans 16 amino acids. With V trimmed by 4 bases and J by 4 bases, 8 bases remained unmatched. Per the germline V gene, CDR1 is SGHVS and CDR2 is FNYEAQ. This CDR3 is CASSSLGAGGSDTQYF. CDR3 coding DNA: TGTGCCAGCAGCTCCCTCGGAGCGGGAGGGTCAGATACGCAGTATTTT. Full variable domain (missing parts from reference TRBV7-6 and TRBJ2-3): GAGVSQSPRYKVTKRGQDVALRCDPISGHVSLYWYRQALGQGPEFLTYFNYEAQQDKSGLPNDRFSAERPEGSISTLTIQRTEQRDSAMYRCASSSLGAGGSDTQYFGPGTRLTVL.

This rearrangement joins TRBV18 to TRBJ2-3, with D uncertain. Trimming shortened V by 0 bases and J by 6 bases, and 10 bases separated the two germline ends. Germline assignment: CDR1 KGHSH and CDR2 LQKENI. The CDR3 has 14 residues. CDR3 nucleotides: TGTGCCAGCTCACCACCTAGTGTCGTGGATACGCAGTATTTT. Protein sequence: CASSPPSVVDTQYF.

The chain has TRBV6-7 and TRBJ2-1; 7 bases line up with TRBD2. TRBV6-7 is recorded as an ORF, its role being uncertain. The CDR3 length is 13 residues. Trimming cost V 0 bases and J 15 bases; bases outside gene matches: 8. DNA for the CDR3: TGTGCCAGCAGTTACTCGATAAACCCGGGAGGGTTCTTC. Translating gives CASSYSINPGGFF.

V is TRBV18 and J is TRBJ2-7; D gene ambiguous. V lost 3 bases to trimming and J lost 4 bases, with 13 bases between them. Germline CDR1 and CDR2: KGHSH and LQKENI. The CDR3 runs to 14 residues. DNA of the CDR3: TGTGCCAGCTCACCCACTCAGTTGGAGTACGAGCAGTACTTC. This encodes CASSPTQLEYEQYF. The full variable domain, in which reference TRBV18 and TRBJ2-7 provide the parts outside the CDR3, is NAGVMQNPRHLVRRRGQEARLRCSPMKGHSHVYWYRQLPEEGLKFMVYLQKENIIDESGMPKERFSAEFPKEGPSILRIQQVVRGDSAAYFCASSPTQLEYEQYFGPGTRLTVT.

The chain employs TRBV30 and TRBJ1-3; D unresolved. This CDR3 region has 14 residues. V gave up 0 bases and J gave up 4 bases, with 10 bases separating them. Germline V gene data show CDR1 as GTSNPN and CDR2 as SVGIG (reference sequence). The CDR3 region has the DNA TGTGCCTGGAGTGTCTCACAGTTGGGAAACACCATATATTTT. Its protein is CAWSVSQLGNTIYF. The whole variable domain, filled in from reference TRBV30 and TRBJ1-3, reads SQTIHQWPATLVQPVGSPLSLECTVEGTSNPNLYWYRQAAGRGLQLLFYSVGIGQISSEVPQNLSASRPQDRQFILSSKKLLLSDSGFYLCAWSVSQLGNTIYFGEGSWLTVV.

The sample holds a few counts of this clone. This chain uses TRBV10-1 with TRBJ2-1, with 7 positions matching TRBD1. CDR3 length equals 12 residues. Germline V CDR1 and CDR2: WNHNN, SYGVQD (reference sequence). V was clipped by 6 bases and J by 5 bases; unmatched bases: 1. The CDR3 is CASRGTDNEQFF. The CDR3, as DNA: TGCGCCAGCAGGGGGACAGACAATGAGCAGTTCTTC.

The V and J genes are TRBV27 and TRBJ2-2; TRBD2 matches 9 bases. Looked up from germline, CDR1 is MNHEY and CDR2 is SMNVEV (reference sequence). This CDR3 is 16 amino acids long. The ends lost 4 bases at V and 5 bases at J; junction bases unmatched: 8. The CDR3 reads CASSSTAGGLTGELFF. The CDR3 region has the DNA TGTGCCAGCAGTTCTACAGCGGGGGGTCTAACCGGGGAGCTGTTTTTT.

This clone was counted a single time. The V gene is TRBV30, the J gene TRBJ2-7; D gene ambiguous. The V gene's germline CDR1 is GTSNPN and CDR2 SVGIG (reference sequence). This CDR3 has 13 residues. V was clipped by 0 bases and J by 5 bases, with 11 bases between them. The CDR3 region is CAWSVLSSNEQYF. The CDR3 DNA follows: TGTGCCTGGAGTGTACTGAGTAGCAACGAGCAGTACTTC.

The chain employs TRBV9 and TRBJ2-2, with a weak D call TRBD1 (6 bases). The CDR3 length is 15 residues. Trimming took 6 bases from V and 0 from J, leaving 12 bases between them. Germline loops: CDR1 SGDLS, CDR2 YYNGEE. CDR3 in amino acids: CASTGTKTNTGELFF. The DNA of the CDR3 is TGTGCCAGCACCGGGACAAAAACGAACACCGGGGAGCTGTTTTTT. Looking up the rest from reference TRBV9 and TRBJ2-2 gives the full variable domain: DSGVTQTPKHLITATGQRVTLRCSPRSGDLSVYWYQQSLDQGLQFLIQYYNGEERAKGNILERFSAQQFPDLHSELNLSSLELGDSALYFCASTGTKTNTGELFFGEGSRLTVL.

The CDR3 DNA follows: TGTGCCAGCAGCTTGACTAGCGGGGGGCCTGAGTCCTCCTACAATGAGCAGTTCTTC. Translating it yields CASSLTSGGPESSYNEQFF. The chain uses TRBV7-9 and TRBJ2-1, with 13 positions matching TRBD2. Unmatched junction bases numbered 8, after V lost 3 bases and J lost 0 bases. This CDR3 region has 19 residues. The V gene's germline CDR1 is SEHNR and CDR2 FQNEAQ (reference sequence).

The chain is built from TRBV28 and TRBJ1-6, with TRBD1 as a possible D gene (5 bases). The CDR3 contains 15 residues. Germline V gives CDR1 MDHEN, CDR2 SYDVKM. Trimming removed 6 bases at V and 8 bases at J, with 17 bases between. This CDR3 reads CASSGIQERDSPLHF. The CDR3 region has the DNA TGTGCCAGCAGCGGGATACAGGAGCGGGATTCACCCCTCCACTTT.

There are a few counts of this clone. The DNA of the CDR3 is TGCGCCAGCAGCTTTTTTAGCGGGGCTGGGTACGAGCAGTACTTC. Amino acids: CASSFFSGAGYEQYF. This chain uses TRBV5-1 with TRBJ2-7, with 8 bases lining up with TRBD2. Trimming removed 2 bases from V and 4 bases from J; junction bases left unmatched: 8. The germline gives CDR1 SGHRS, CDR2 YFSETQ. CDR3 length: 15 residues.

In this sample, this clone turned up once. This chain links TRBV2 with TRBJ1-2; possible D gene TRBD1, 6 bases. CDR3 length: 14 amino acids. Germline CDR1 reads SNHLY; CDR2 reads FYNNEI. V was trimmed by 6 bases and J by 3 bases, leaving 14 bases between them. In nucleotides, the CDR3 is TGTGCCAGCAGGCCAGGGGACGAGGACTATGGCTACACCTTC. It yields the protein CASRPGDEDYGYTF. Complete variable domain (other parts from reference TRBV2 and TRBJ1-2): EPEVTQTPSHQVTQMGQEVILRCVPISNHLYFYWYRQILGQKVEFLVSFYNNEISEKSEIFDDQFSVERPDGSNFTLKIRSTKLEDSAMYFCASRPGDEDYGYTFGSGTRLTVV.

The gene calls are TRBV16 and TRBJ1-4; D not resolved. The CDR3 is made up of 15 amino acids. CDR1 is KGHSY, CDR2 FQNENV, per germline. V dropped 2 bases and J dropped 4 bases, with 11 bases sitting between them. The CDR3 DNA follows: TGTGCCAGCAGCCAACGTATTCGGAGTAATGAAAAACTGTTTTTT. It yields the protein CASSQRIRSNEKLFF. The full variable domain, its missing parts supplied by reference TRBV16 and TRBJ1-4, is GEEVAQTPKHLVRGEGQKAKLYCAPIKGHSYVFWYQQVLKNEFKFLISFQNENVFDETGMPKERFSAKCLPNSPCSLEIQATKLEDSAVYFCASSQRIRSNEKLFFGSGTQLSVL.

The chain employs TRBV19 and TRBJ2-5; 9 bases are a match to TRBD1. With V trimmed by 3 bases and J by 3 bases, 5 bases remained unmatched. The CDR3 runs to 15 residues. Per the germline V gene, CDR1 is LNHDA and CDR2 is SQIVND (reference sequence). The CDR3 DNA sequence: TGTGCCAGTAGTATGTACAGGGGGCACAAAGAGACCCAGTACTTC. It yields the protein CASSMYRGHKETQYF.

The chain has TRBV7-9 and TRBJ2-2; D perhaps matches TRBD1 (5 bases). Germline V gene lookup returns CDR1 SEHNR and CDR2 FQNEAQ (reference sequence). Trimming left V 2 bases short and J 4 bases short, with 8 bases between. The CDR3 covers 14 residues. CDR3 sequence reads: CASSLRGGTGELFF. Written as DNA, the CDR3 is TGTGCCAGCAGCTTAAGGGGCGGCACCGGGGAGCTGTTTTTT.

Note on this clone: One end of the junction varies from germline; a read error may be responsible. This rearrangement joins TRBV6-1 to TRBJ2-5, with 8 bases that match TRBD1. The V gene's germline CDR1 is MNHNS and CDR2 SASEGT. There are 13 residues in the CDR3. CDR3 in DNA: TGTGCCAGCAGAAAAGACTTGACAGGGGTCCCTAACTTC. Amino acid sequence: CASRKDLTGVPNF.